A single sample gave rise to the 25 T cell receptor beta chains below, sequenced in a study of monozygotic twins with cystic fibrosis. Repertoires were generated with immunoSEQ multiplex PCR, while TCRdb's copy carries only in-frame clones and drops some. The repertoire holds some 31,000 clones, about 82% seen once, with about 0.95% in the top ten. The sample comprised blood. These receptors were obtained from a girl aged 2-10 years with cystic fibrosis.

This clone was observed a few times. The chain employs TRBV30 and TRBJ1-4, with TRBD1 matching over 7 bases. The J segment lost 3 bases and the V segment lost 4 bases, leaving 2 bases of the junction unmatched. The CDR3 loop spans 13 amino acids. Germline V gene lookup returns CDR1 GTSNPN and CDR2 SVGIG (reference sequence). CDR3 sequence: CAWKQGPNEKLFF. CDR3 in DNA: TGTGCCTGGAAACAGGGGCCTAATGAAAAACTGTTTTTT.

The chain links TRBV6-6 to TRBJ1-4; 8 bases match TRBD1. The CDR3 length is 15 residues. V shed 5 bases and J 7 bases; nucleotides not matched to a gene: 9. From germline, CDR1 is MNHNY and CDR2 SVGAGI (reference sequence). This chain's CDR3 is CASSPTPGGREKLFF. In DNA form, the CDR3 reads TGTGCCAGCAGTCCCACTCCAGGGGGCCGTGAAAAACTGTTTTTT.

Only a few counts were recorded for this clone. The chain combines TRBV9 with TRBJ1-1, with TRBD1 matching over 7 bases. The CDR3 covers 14 residues. The germline V gene has CDR1 SGDLS and CDR2 YYNGEE. V was clipped by 2 bases and J by 1 base; unmatched bases: 2. The CDR3 sequence: CASSVGQANTEAFF. CDR3 nucleotide sequence: TGTGCCAGCAGCGTTGGACAGGCGAACACTGAAGCTTTCTTT.

The gene calls are TRBV19 and TRBJ1-1; unclear D gene. V lost 4 bases, J lost 5 bases, and 11 bases lay in between. CDR1 and CDR2 (germline): LNHDA, SQIVND (reference sequence). The CDR3 spans 13 residues. This CDR3 is CASSKVTSTEAFF. The CDR3 nucleotides are TGTGCCAGTAGTAAGGTGACATCTACTGAAGCTTTCTTT.

This clone was seen just once. The chain joins TRBV28 to TRBJ2-7, with D possibly being TRBD1 (5 bases). The CDR3 sequence is 15 residues long. Germline V lookup: CDR1 MDHEN, CDR2 SYDVKM. The V end lost 3 bases, the J end lost 5 bases, and 17 bases lay between the germline ends. CDR3 residues: CASSFRMSRADEQYF. In DNA form, the CDR3 reads TGTGCCAGCAGTTTTAGGATGTCCAGGGCGGACGAGCAGTACTTC.

This chain joins TRBV14 and TRBJ2-6; 7 positions match TRBD2. CDR3 size: 19 residues. Germline values: CDR1 SGHDN, CDR2 FVKESK. V shed 0 bases and J 2 bases; nucleotides not matched to a gene: 10. CDR3 bases: TGTGCCAGCAGCCAAGATGAAACTAGCGAGCAGACTGGGGCCAACGTCCTGACTTTC. It translates to CASSQDETSEQTGANVLTF.

This clone was recorded a few times. The chain is built from TRBV6-5 and TRBJ2-7; D uncertain. The CDR3 is 15 amino acids. The germline CDR1 and CDR2 sequences are MNHEY and SVGAGI. The V and J ends lost 5 bases and 2 bases respectively, with 16 bases between them. The CDR3 DNA is TGTGCCAGCAGTGGCTCTGGCAGCTTCACCTACGAGCAGTACTTC. Translation gives CASSGSGSFTYEQYF.

Only a few counts were recorded for this clone. The chain couples TRBV19 to TRBJ1-2; the D gene is possibly TRBD1 (6 bases). The CDR3 sequence is 13 residues long. The V gene lost 4 bases and the J gene lost 8 bases, with 14 bases spanning the gap. Germline-derived CDR1 and CDR2 are LNHDA and SQIVND (reference sequence). CDR3 protein: CASSTGGLDGYTF. The CDR3 DNA sequence: TGTGCCAGTAGTACGGGGGGGCTCGACGGCTACACCTTC.

The chain joins TRBV13 to TRBJ2-7, with TRBD2 identical over 13 bases. The V segment lost 6 bases and the J segment 2 bases; nucleotides outside the gene matches: 7. The CDR3 loop spans 16 amino acids. Per germline, CDR1 PRHDT and CDR2 FYEKMQ (reference sequence). The CDR3 here is CASRWATSGRPYEQYF. In nucleotides, the CDR3 is TGTGCCAGCAGGTGGGCGACTAGCGGGAGGCCCTACGAGCAGTACTTC. The whole variable domain, filled in from reference TRBV13 and TRBJ2-7, reads AAGVIQSPRHLIKEKRETATLKCYPIPRHDTVYWYQQGPGQDPQFLISFYEKMQSDKGSIPDRFSAQQFSDYHSELNMSSLELGDSALYFCASRWATSGRPYEQYFGPGTRLTVT.

The chain employs TRBV29-1 and TRBJ1-1; 10 positions agree with TRBD1. Germline values: CDR1 SQVTM, CDR2 ANQGSEA. CDR3 length: 14 residues. V lost 4 bases, J lost 6 bases, and 8 bases stayed unmatched. CDR3 residues: CSVALRQGASEAFF. DNA for the CDR3: TGCAGCGTTGCACTCAGACAGGGGGCCTCTGAAGCTTTCTTT.

The rearrangement joins TRBV7-8 to TRBJ2-7, with 10 nucleotides matching TRBD2. This CDR3 has 15 residues. Germline V lookup: CDR1 SGHVS, CDR2 FQNEAQ. The V and J ends lost 5 bases and 3 bases, in that order; junction bases with no gene match: 7. CDR3 residues: CASSRSGRANYEQYF. CDR3 in DNA: TGTGCCAGCAGCCGCAGCGGGAGGGCAAACTACGAGCAGTACTTC.

The chain employs TRBV6-5 and TRBJ2-6; D is unclear. The CDR3 has 16 residues. The germline CDR1 and CDR2 sequences are MNHEY and SVGAGI. V dropped 0 bases and J dropped 1 base, with 7 bases sitting between them. CDR3 loop: CASSYSSGSGANVLTF. CDR3 DNA: TGTGCCAGCAGTTACTCATCCGGGTCTGGGGCCAACGTCCTGACTTTC.

This clone occurred a few times. This sequence joins TRBV2 and TRBJ1-6, with TRBD1 matching over 7 bases. The V gene's germline CDR1 is SNHLY and CDR2 FYNNEI. The ends lost 4 bases at V and 7 bases at J; junction bases unmatched: 4. The CDR3 is 14 residues long. The CDR3: CASSGQGANSPLHF. Here the CDR3 DNA reads TGTGCCAGCAGTGGACAGGGAGCAAATTCACCCCTCCACTTT.

The chain combines TRBV6-1 with TRBJ1-2; a possible D gene is TRBD1 (6 bases). The CDR3 runs 13 residues. Per the germline V gene, CDR1 is MNHNS and CDR2 is SASEGT. Trimming pared 4 bases from V and 5 bases from J, leaving 11 bases between. CDR3 in amino acids: CASSVGAGYGYTF. CDR3 coding DNA: TGTGCCAGCAGTGTGGGGGCTGGATATGGCTACACCTTC.

CDR3 coding DNA: TGTGCCATCAGCGACAGCCGTGAAGCTTTCTTT. Residues: CAISDSREAFF. The chain couples TRBV10-3 to TRBJ1-1, with a tentative D call TRBD1 (5 bases). The CDR3 is 11 amino acids. CDR1 is ENHRY, CDR2 SYGVKD, per germline. V shed 6 bases and J shed 7 bases, with 9 bases lying between them.

In its sample, this clone was seen a few times. This chain connects TRBV6-6 to TRBJ1-4; 8 bases line up with TRBD1. The germline V gene encodes CDR1 MNHNY and CDR2 SVGAGI (reference sequence). After removal of 2 bases from V and 6 bases from J, the junction contained 2 bases not matched to a gene. The CDR3 runs to 14 residues. The CDR3 DNA reads TGTGCCAGCAGTTACCAGGGGGCATATGAAAAACTGTTTTTT. Protein product: CASSYQGAYEKLFF.

The chain couples TRBV5-1 to TRBJ2-5, with 7 bases fitting TRBD2. In germline, CDR1 is SGHRS, CDR2 YFSETQ. The CDR3 contains 15 residues. With 0 bases clipped from V and 2 bases from J, the junction kept 4 bases outside the gene matches. The CDR3: CASSLGLAEQETQYF. The CDR3 region has the DNA TGCGCCAGCAGCTTGGGCCTAGCGGAACAAGAGACCCAGTACTTC. Combining the CDR3 with reference TRBV5-1 and TRBJ2-5 gives the whole variable domain KAGVTQTPRYLIKTRGQQVTLSCSPISGHRSVSWYQQTPGQGLQFLFEYFSETQRNKGNFPGRFSGRQFSNSRSEMNVSTLELGDSALYLCASSLGLAEQETQYFGPGTRLLVL.

The table lists this clone with a count of one. One end of the junction does not line up with germline, which may come from a read error. The V and J genes are TRBV30 and TRBJ2-2; D is unresolved. This CDR3 has 16 residues. Germline V lookup: CDR1 GTSNPN, CDR2 SVGIG (reference sequence). This chain's CDR3 is CAWSVLVNRYTRELFF. The CDR3 nucleotides are TGTGCCTGGAGTGTGTTAGTTAATAGATACACCAGGGAGCTGTTTTTT.

The V and J genes are TRBV30 and TRBJ2-3; TRBD1 matches 9 bases. The V gene's germline CDR1 is GTSNPN and CDR2 SVGIG (reference sequence). With V trimmed by 0 bases and J by 4 bases, 2 bases remained unmatched. The CDR3 covers 14 residues. In nucleotides, the CDR3 is TGTGCCTGGAGTGTAGGACAGGGGCCAGATACGCAGTATTTT. Translated, it gives CAWSVGQGPDTQYF.

CDR3 coding DNA: TGTGCCAGTAGTATTGGGGGTGCACCCCTCCACTTT. Protein: CASSIGGAPLHF. The J gene is TRBJ1-6, the V gene TRBV19; D might be TRBD1 (5 bases). V lost 3 bases and J lost 11, with 8 bases in between. The CDR3 is 12 amino acids. Germline CDR1 reads LNHDA; CDR2 reads SQIVND (reference sequence).

This chain joins TRBV4-1 and TRBJ2-1; 12 nucleotides agree with TRBD1. The CDR3 length is 15 residues. Germline V gene data show CDR1 as MGHRA and CDR2 as YSYEKL. The V gene end was trimmed by 3 bases and the J gene end by 7 bases; junction bases not matched to a gene: 4. CDR3 in DNA: TGCGCCAGCAGCCATGGGACAGGGGGCGATAATGAGCAGTTCTTC. This gives the protein CASSHGTGGDNEQFF.

V is TRBV10-2 and J is TRBJ2-1, with 7 bases identical to TRBD2. Per the germline V gene, CDR1 is WSHSY and CDR2 is SAAADI. This CDR3 is 17 amino acids long. Trimming took 3 bases from V and 8 from J; bases not matched to a gene: 16. The CDR3 coding sequence is TGCGCCAGCAGTGAAAGGATGGCGGGAGTAAGCTGGGATGAGCAGTTCTTC. As protein: CASSERMAGVSWDEQFF.

This chain joins TRBV7-9 and TRBJ2-3; D is ambiguous. Germline CDR1 reads SEHNR; CDR2 reads FQNEAQ (reference sequence). The CDR3 is 17 amino acids. V lost 1 base and J 2 bases, leaving 16 bases between the germline ends. Written as DNA, the CDR3 is TGTGCCAGCAGCTTAGGACGGCGTCTAACTGACACAGATACGCAGTATTTT. As protein: CASSLGRRLTDTDTQYF.

The chain has TRBV6-1 and TRBJ1-4; unclear D gene. From germline, CDR1 is MNHNS and CDR2 SASEGT. The V end lost 2 bases, the J end lost 0 bases, and 10 bases lay between the germline ends. The CDR3 is 16 amino acids. The CDR3 bases are TGTGCCAGCAGTGAAATGTGGCCAGCAACTAATGAAAAACTGTTTTTT. As protein: CASSEMWPATNEKLFF.

V and J are TRBV18 and TRBJ1-5; weak D call: TRBD1 (5 bases). The CDR3 consists of 16 residues. Germline V CDR1 and CDR2: KGHSH, LQKENI. The V end was cut by 3 bases, the J end by 1 base, with 13 bases between. DNA of the CDR3: TGTGCCAGCTCACCGGGGCCGGGGCGCAGCAATCAGCCCCAGCATTTT. As protein: CASSPGPGRSNQPQHF.